This T cell receptor (beta chain) was sequenced during a study of CD8+ T cells in alopecia areata listed by TCRdb under 2018. At the level of the whole study: The treated patients took part in an open-label pilot trial in which moderate-to-severe alopecia areata was treated with oral tofacitinib at 5 to 10 mg twice daily. On the human side, TCRbeta sequencing was run on scalp tissue and on sorted CD4+ and CD8+ peripheral blood T cells from healthy controls and from alopecia areata patients with either patchy or totalis/universalis disease. immunoSEQ multiplex PCR using 35 Vbeta forward primers and 13 Jbeta reverse primers was used to amplify TCRbeta CDR3 regions. In both human patients and the C3H/HeJ mouse model, the study applied high-throughput TCRbeta sequencing to look at T cell clonal expansion in alopecia areata. The RNA source kit depended on sample type: the PAXgene miRNA kit for fixed scalp, the miRNeasy kit for PBMCs, and the RNeasy kit for mouse skin. Tofacitinib-treated patients had biopsies at baseline and at 4 and 24 weeks of treatment, with a later scalp biopsy in several patients. Tofacitinib was administered for 6 to 18 months, and 6 months of follow-up off drug were then conducted to assess delayed response and recurrence. Scalp clonality was compared among normal scalp (n=4), patchy alopecia areata scalp (n=8), and alopecia totalis/universalis scalp (n=8).

Overall study outcomes, separate from this receptor: Unlike mouse skin, which is dominated by gammadelta T cells, normal human skin has resident alphabeta T cells that are also sequenced, and this complicates analysis of the scalp TCR repertoire. Lesional scalp, especially in alopecia totalis/universalis, showed higher clonality and more expanded CD8+ clones than normal scalp, suggesting antigenic drive. Shared TCR sequences between patients were less evident than in mice, which may be partly attributable to HLA diversity in the patient population.

Interpreted using the paper, the time point label stands for: baseline before oral tofacitinib. From alopecia areata patients, peripheral blood was collected along with lesional scalp punch biopsies. PBMCs were isolated by density centrifugation and stained for CD3, CD4 and CD8, and CD4+ and CD8+ T cells were sorted on a FACSAria. Library generation was performed with the immunoSEQ multiplex PCR assay. For TCR sequencing, RNA was extracted from every sample and reverse transcribed into cDNA to serve as template. SuperScript III was used to make first-strand cDNA, primed with a 2:1 mix of oligo-dT and random hexamers. A synthetic immune receptor repertoire was used to measure amplification bias, and any remaining bias was corrected computationally. On the authors' methods: Raw reads were preprocessed for error removal, and CDR3 was defined according to IMGT conventions as running from the conserved cysteine to phenylalanine. Clonality was computed by normalizing Shannon entropy by log2 of the number of productive unique TCRs and subtracting the result from 1. Whether each scalp clone was CD4 or CD8 was inferred by checking scalp TCRbeta sequences against the CD4 and CD8 repertoires from sorted blood. TCRdb mirrors the immuneACCESS table, restricted to in-frame sequences. Some clones are absent from its copies; in checked studies, under half trace to an unresolved V gene, and the reason for the others is unknown. Clonal size and the V and J genes are those of that table, whereas D and trimming came from the DNA. This sample gives some 170,000 clones in total; about 66% of them show up just once. The ten top clones hold more than 9.5% of the sample.

A note on this clone: The antigen it binds to is not known. The input lacks base qualities; no much larger clone sits a single base away.

According to the germline V gene (reference sequence), CDR1 reads PRHDT and CDR2 reads FYEKMQ. Its CDR3 holds 14 amino acids, cysteine through phenylalanine. The sequence is cut down to CDR3 DNA, 42 bases in frame from base 1. V loses 4 bases of germline sequence and J loses 0 bases, and the interval between the two ends is 10 bases. The receptor's source is a human donor with alopecia areata. This chain joins TRBV13 to TRBJ2-7, with the D gene not confidently named. The material sequenced was CD8+ T cells sorted from blood, taken at week 0. The CDR3 here reads CASSSGPPSYEQYF. The sequenced DNA: TGTGCCAGCAGCTCCGGACCCCCCTCCTACGAGCAGTACTTC.